This T cell receptor beta chain came from a study of blood T cells in healthy people across ages. V lost 3 bases to trimming and J lost 2 bases; unmatched junction nucleotides: 10. CDR1 is SGHRS and CDR2 is YFSETQ in the germline V gene. The CDR3 runs to 17 residues. A few counts support this clonotype. Antigen unknown. General study results and limits: Age showed a roughly linear inverse relationship with TCR beta diversity per million T cells.

Primed by a sample-barcoded 5' primer and a J-beta primer mix, a second PCR proceeded for about 6 to 11 cycles. From the 5' RACE reads, TCRdb called clonotypes with MiXCR, one entry per CDR3 protein. The sample includes 1,800,000 or so distinct CDR3 sequences, 35% to 50% of them seen just once. Specimen: blood. The receptor comes from a human donor in good health. The chain recombines TRBV5-1 with TRBJ2-7; 11 positions agree with TRBD2. The CDR3 nucleotides read TGCGCCAGCAGCTGGGGACCACTAGCGGGGGATACCTACGAGCAGTACTTC. Amino acids: CASSWGPLAGDTYEQYF. Based on the CDR3 plus reference TRBV5-1 and TRBJ2-7, the full variable domain is KAGVTQTPRYLIKTRGQQVTLSCSPISGHRSVSWYQQTPGQGLQFLFEYFSETQRNKGNFPGRFSGRQFSNSRSEMNVSTLELGDSALYLCASSWGPLAGDTYEQYFGPGTRLTVT.